This T cell receptor beta chain was sequenced in a study of blood T cell repertoires in COVID-19. Across the whole study: The United States, Italy and Spain supplied acute and convalescent COVID-19 samples. PBMCs, B-cell-depleted T cells, or T cells were the source of the cDNA or gDNA that made up the material.

Source study methods: Nucleated cell counts were estimated from reference gene primer amplification. Method: immunoSEQ multiplex PCR; TCRdb's copy keeps in-frame clones and lacks some. Clonal size and the V and J genes are those of that table, whereas D and trimming came from the DNA. The table has about 81,000 clones, about 86% seen once; the top ten hold 4.8%. The CDR3 extends over 15 amino acids. Germline CDR1 SGHVS, CDR2 FQNEAQ. V lost 5 bases, J lost 1 base, and 12 bases lay in between. Sequencing was performed on peripheral blood. The chain uses TRBV7-8 and TRBJ2-1; unclear D gene. The receptor comes from a woman older than 75 with acute or convalescent COVID-19. The CDR3 DNA is TGTGCCAGCAGCCCATCCCCGAGTTCCTACAATGAGCAGTTCTTC. It encodes CASSPSPSSYNEQFF.